The 28 T cell receptor beta chains below all came from one sample that was sequenced in a study of blood T cell repertoires in COVID-19. The data were produced by immunoSEQ multiplex PCR, yet TCRdb's version contains in-frame clones alone and is incomplete. The table has hundreds of thousands of clones, approximately 86% seen once. Sequenced input: PBMCs or T cells enriched from blood (not recorded which). The receptors were gathered from a woman between 50 and 59 years old who had recovered from COVID-19.

V usage is TRBV6-6 and J usage is TRBJ1-4; D is ambiguous. With 6 bases removed from V and 5 bases from J, the gap between germline ends came to 10 bases. The CDR3 has 13 residues. The germline V gene has CDR1 MNHNY and CDR2 SVGAGI (reference sequence). Written as DNA, the CDR3 is TGTGCCAGCAGCCCCGACTTAAATGAAAAACTGTTTTTT. Translated: CASSPDLNEKLFF.

The chain combines TRBV5-6 with TRBJ2-7, with 8 positions matching TRBD1. V was pared by 1 base and J by 2 bases, with 11 bases of the junction left unmatched. Germline CDR1 reads SGHDT; CDR2 reads YYEEEE. The CDR3 sequence is 17 residues long. In nucleotides, the CDR3 is TGTGCCAGCAGCTTGTTGGCCCGGACAGGGCGGGCCTACGAGCAGTACTTC. Translation gives CASSLLARTGRAYEQYF.

This clone was observed a handful of times. The J gene is TRBJ1-5, the V gene TRBV28; 11 bases line up with TRBD1. V was clipped by 5 bases and J by 7 bases; unmatched bases: 4. The CDR3 loop spans 14 amino acids. Germline CDR1 is MDHEN and CDR2 is SYDVKM. CDR3 nucleotide sequence: TGTGCCAGCAGTCGGACAGGGGGCGGACAGCCCCAGCATTTT. Its protein is CASSRTGGGQPQHF.

This clone was seen a single time. The rearrangement uses TRBV7-9 and TRBJ2-1, with 11 bases lining up with TRBD2. Germline loops: CDR1 SEHNR, CDR2 FQNEAQ (reference sequence). This CDR3 contains 13 residues. Unmatched junction bases numbered 1, after V lost 4 bases and J lost 8 bases. CDR3 protein: CASSSGLADEQFF. DNA for the CDR3: TGTGCCAGCAGCTCGGGACTAGCGGATGAGCAGTTCTTC. Based on the CDR3 plus reference TRBV7-9 and TRBJ2-1, the full variable domain is DTGVSQNPRHKITKRGQNVTFRCDPISEHNRLYWYRQTLGQGPEFLTYFQNEAQLEKSRLLSDRFSAERPKGSFSTLEIQRTEQGDSAMYLCASSSGLADEQFFGPGTRLTVL.

The V call is TRBV29-1, the J call TRBJ1-4; possible D gene TRBD1, 5 bases. Trimming removed 4 bases from V and 5 bases from J, with 8 bases in between. Germline CDR1 and CDR2: SQVTM and ANQGSEA. This CDR3 comprises 12 residues. The CDR3 region has the DNA TGCAGCGTTGCGACAGACAATGAAAAACTGTTTTTT. This translates into CSVATDNEKLFF.

The chain combines TRBV2 with TRBJ1-2, with TRBD1 identical over 8 bases. Trimming took 3 bases from V and 8 from J; bases not matched to a gene: 20. The CDR3 runs to 18 residues. The germline CDR1 and CDR2 sequences are SNHLY and FYNNEI. DNA for the CDR3: TGTGCCAGCAGTGACAGGCGGTGGTCGACAGGGGAGGAGAGAGGCTACACCTTC. Protein sequence: CASSDRRWSTGEERGYTF. The full variable domain, rest sourced from reference TRBV2 and TRBJ1-2, is EPEVTQTPSHQVTQMGQEVILRCVPISNHLYFYWYRQILGQKVEFLVSFYNNEISEKSEIFDDQFSVERPDGSNFTLKIRSTKLEDSAMYFCASSDRRWSTGEERGYTFGSGTRLTVV.

This chain connects TRBV7-8 to TRBJ2-2; 11 nucleotides match TRBD2. CDR3 length equals 16 residues. V shed 5 bases, J shed 2 bases, and the junction held 4 bases outside the gene matches. In germline, CDR1 is SGHVS, CDR2 FQNEAQ. CDR3 in amino acids: CASSPLAGGNTGELFF. The CDR3 DNA sequence: TGTGCCAGCAGCCCCCTAGCGGGAGGAAACACCGGGGAGCTGTTTTTT.

This sequence joins TRBV6-5 and TRBJ2-5, with TRBD2 matching over 13 bases. With 6 bases clipped from V and 0 bases from J, the junction kept 1 base outside the gene matches. This CDR3 contains 15 residues. The germline CDR1 and CDR2 sequences are MNHEY and SVGAGI. In nucleotides, the CDR3 is TGTGCCAGCAGAGGGACTAGCGGGAACCAAGAGACCCAGTACTTC. Residues: CASRGTSGNQETQYF.

The rearrangement uses TRBV9 and TRBJ1-2; 8 bases line up with TRBD1. V shed 3 bases and J 2 bases; nucleotides not matched to a gene: 6. There are 15 residues in the CDR3. Germline V gives CDR1 SGDLS, CDR2 YYNGEE. The CDR3 DNA follows: TGTGCCAGCAGCGAGGGGGACAGGCCAAACTATGGCTACACCTTC. This gives the protein CASSEGDRPNYGYTF.

To note about this clone: Other DNA sequences in the sample encode the same CDR3. The V call is TRBV15, the J call TRBJ1-1; D is ambiguous. The CDR3 sequence is 14 residues long. The germline gives CDR1 LNHNV, CDR2 YYDKDF (reference sequence). V lost 0 bases and J lost 2, with 7 bases in between. For the CDR3, the DNA is TGTGCCACCAGCAGAGATCGGGGAAACACTGAAGCTTTCTTT. It yields the protein CATSRDRGNTEAFF.

This CDR3 is CSAKSQGATEAFF. CDR3 nucleotides: TGCAGCGCCAAGTCACAGGGAGCCACTGAAGCTTTCTTT. This sequence joins TRBV29-1 and TRBJ1-1, with D possibly matching TRBD1 (6 bases). Per the germline V gene, CDR1 is SQVTM and CDR2 is ANQGSEA. The CDR3 loop spans 13 amino acids. V lost 7 bases, J lost 4 bases, and 16 bases lay in between. The variable domain in full, completed from reference TRBV29-1 and TRBJ1-1, reads SAVISQKPSRDICQRGTSLTIQCQVDSQVTMMFWYRQQPGQSLTLIATANQGSEATYESGFVIDKFPISRPNLTFSTLTVSNMSPEDSSIYLCSAKSQGATEAFFGQGTRLTVV.

The chain has TRBV28 and TRBJ1-1; D is perhaps TRBD1 (6 bases). The germline V gene encodes CDR1 MDHEN and CDR2 SYDVKM. This CDR3 comprises 16 residues. Trimming shortened V by 4 bases and J by 4 bases, and 19 bases separated the two germline ends. The CDR3 coding sequence is TGTGCCAGCAGTTCCCCCAATCTGGGGGGGCCCACTGAAGCTTTCTTT. Translated: CASSSPNLGGPTEAFF.

V gene TRBV5-4 combines with J gene TRBJ2-3; possible D gene TRBD1, 6 bases. V was clipped by 3 bases and J by 0 bases, with 11 bases between them. The germline V gene encodes CDR1 SGHNT and CDR2 YYREEE (reference sequence). The CDR3 has 15 residues. In DNA, the CDR3 is TGTGCCAGCAGCTCCAAGGGGGATAGCACAGATACGCAGTATTTT. Its translation is CASSSKGDSTDTQYF. The full variable domain, with the rest looked up from reference TRBV5-4 and TRBJ2-3, is ETGVTQSPTHLIKTRGQQVTLRCSSQSGHNTVSWYQQALGQGPQFIFQYYREEENGRGNFPPRFSGLQFPNYSSELNVNALELDDSALYLCASSSKGDSTDTQYFGPGTRLTVL.

The rearrangement joins TRBV10-3 to TRBJ2-7; D unclear. Trimming cost V 4 bases and J 2 bases, with 12 bases left between them. The CDR3 length is 14 residues. The germline gives CDR1 ENHRY, CDR2 SYGVKD. Here the CDR3 DNA reads TGTGCCATCAGTGCCCTACCTTCGGCCTACGAGCAGTACTTC. It specifies CAISALPSAYEQYF.

On this clone: A junction boundary mismatches the germline segment, possibly from a read error. The rearrangement joins TRBV27 to TRBJ1-2; 9 bases match TRBD1. This CDR3 contains 14 residues. Germline V gene data show CDR1 as MNHEY and CDR2 as SMNVEV (reference sequence). CDR3 sequence: CASRWGQGNDGYTF. In DNA, the CDR3 is TGTGCCAGCAGGTGGGGACAGGGTAACGATGGCTACACCTTC.

V usage is TRBV3-1 (or the pseudogene TRBV3-2) and J usage is TRBJ1-1; D is uncertain. From germline, CDR1 is LGHDT and CDR2 YNNKEL (reference sequence). The CDR3 consists of 14 residues. CDR3 loop: CASSWTAGGTEAFF. CDR3 coding DNA: TGTGCTTCGTCTTGGACGGCGGGAGGAACTGAAGCTTTCTTT.

V is TRBV3-1 (or the pseudogene TRBV3-2) and J is TRBJ2-7, with 7 nucleotides matching TRBD1. Per germline, CDR1 LGHDT and CDR2 YNNKEL (reference sequence). The J segment lost 5 bases and the V segment lost 2 bases, leaving 3 bases of the junction unmatched. This CDR3 comprises 13 residues. The CDR3 spells CASSQQGEHEQYF. DNA for the CDR3: TGTGCCAGCAGCCAACAGGGGGAACACGAGCAGTACTTC.

The chain combines TRBV2 with TRBJ2-3, with D possibly being TRBD2 (5 bases). Germline V CDR1 and CDR2: SNHLY, FYNNEI. V was shortened by 8 bases and J by 5 bases, with 8 bases between the two germline ends. There are 11 residues in the CDR3. The CDR3 sequence: CASGELDTQYF. In DNA form, the CDR3 reads TGTGCCAGCGGGGAGTTAGATACGCAGTATTTT.

This rearrangement joins TRBV3-1 (or the pseudogene TRBV3-2) to TRBJ1-4; tentatively, D is TRBD1 (5 bases). V lost 1 base to trimming and J lost 6 bases, with 9 bases between them. Germline V lookup: CDR1 LGHDT, CDR2 YNNKEL (reference sequence). The CDR3 is 14 amino acids. This CDR3 reads CASSQAWGDEKLFF. The CDR3 DNA reads TGTGCCAGCAGCCAAGCCTGGGGGGATGAAAAACTGTTTTTT.

This clone was recorded a few times. The chain joins TRBV14 to TRBJ2-1; D ambiguous. Germline V CDR1 and CDR2: SGHDN, FVKESK. The V end lost 1 base, the J end lost 7 bases, and 11 bases lay between the germline ends. The CDR3 contains 14 residues. CDR3 amino acids: CASSQGTTVNEQFF. The CDR3 DNA sequence: TGTGCCAGCAGCCAAGGTACGACTGTAAATGAGCAGTTCTTC.

The rearrangement links TRBV27 to TRBJ1-4; D not certain. This CDR3 is 14 amino acids long. The germline V gene has CDR1 MNHEY and CDR2 SMNVEV (reference sequence). The V end lost 2 bases, the J end lost 6 bases, and 10 bases lay between the germline ends. The chain's CDR3 is CASSLAGVDEKLFF. CDR3 DNA: TGTGCCAGCAGTTTAGCCGGGGTAGATGAAAAACTGTTTTTT. Full variable domain (outside the CDR3, taken from reference TRBV27 and TRBJ1-4): EAQVTQNPRYLITVTGKKLTVTCSQNMNHEYMSWYRQDPGLGLRQIYYSMNVEVTDKGDVPEGYKVSRKEKRNFPLILESPSPNQTSLYFCASSLAGVDEKLFFGSGTQLSVL.

The CDR3 loop is CASSDFGPSSYNEQFF. CDR3 DNA: TGTGCCAGCAGTGATTTCGGCCCTAGCTCCTACAATGAGCAGTTCTTC. The V and J genes are TRBV2 and TRBJ2-1; D not certain. The ends were cut back, 3 bases at V and 0 bases at J, with 12 bases in the middle. CDR3 size: 16 residues. The germline gives CDR1 SNHLY, CDR2 FYNNEI.

CDR3 region: CASSQDDRGDEKLFF. DNA of the CDR3: TGTGCCAGCAGCCAGGATGACAGGGGGGATGAAAAACTGTTTTTT. V is TRBV4-2 and J is TRBJ1-4, with 9 bases lining up with TRBD1. The CDR3 runs 15 residues. Per germline, CDR1 LGHNA and CDR2 YNFKEQ. V shed 3 bases and J 6 bases; nucleotides not matched to a gene: 5.

The chain combines TRBV7-6 with TRBJ1-1, with D uncertain. Germline values: CDR1 SGHVS, CDR2 FNYEAQ. The CDR3 length is 13 residues. The V gene lost 5 bases and the J gene lost 0 bases, with 7 bases spanning the gap. The CDR3 nucleotides are TGTGCCAGCAGCCTTAGTGTGAACACTGAAGCTTTCTTT. It codes for CASSLSVNTEAFF.

This chain uses TRBV2 with TRBJ2-2; D call uncertain. This CDR3 has 15 amino acids. V lost 6 bases and J 7 bases, leaving 18 bases between the germline ends. CDR1 and CDR2 (germline): SNHLY, FYNNEI. The CDR3 nucleotides read TGTGCCAGCAGACTATCCAAGTCGCTTAGCGGGGAGCTGTTTTTT. Translating gives CASRLSKSLSGELFF.

This chain connects TRBV28 to TRBJ1-1, with D tentatively TRBD1 (6 bases). The CDR3 is 13 residues long. V was shortened by 6 bases and J by 10 bases, with 18 bases between the two germline ends. Germline V gene lookup returns CDR1 MDHEN and CDR2 SYDVKM. The CDR3 DNA follows: TGTGCCAGCAGGTTCCCACCACAGGGCCCAGCTTTCTTT. Translation: CASRFPPQGPAFF.

The chain carries TRBV5-1 and TRBJ2-5; D might be TRBD2 (6 bases). This CDR3 contains 19 residues. Germline CDR1 and CDR2: SGHRS and YFSETQ. Trimming removed 0 bases at V and 1 base at J, with 22 bases between. The CDR3 protein is CASSLGGTGASGPQETQYF. DNA for the CDR3: TGCGCCAGCAGCTTGGGTGGGACGGGAGCGAGCGGGCCCCAAGAGACCCAGTACTTC.

The V call is TRBV4-1, the J call TRBJ2-2, with D possibly being TRBD1 (5 bases). The V end lost 4 bases, the J end lost 0 bases, and 12 bases lay between the germline ends. The CDR3 loop spans 16 amino acids. From germline, CDR1 is MGHRA and CDR2 YSYEKL. The CDR3 protein is CASSPKGVPNTGELFF. CDR3 DNA: TGCGCCAGCAGCCCCAAAGGGGTACCGAACACCGGGGAGCTGTTTTTT.